This T cell receptor (beta chain) appears in the sequencing data of a study of control samples from healthy donors and cancer patients. Assay: immunoSEQ multiplex PCR; the TCRdb copy retains only in-frame clones and omits some. The sample has approximately 180,000 clones, approximately 94% seen once. Trimming stripped 5 bases from V and 14 bases from J, with 13 bases between. Germline values: CDR1 SEHNR, CDR2 FQNEAQ (reference sequence). The CDR3 totals 12 residues. This rearrangement joins TRBV7-9 to TRBJ1-6; maybe TRBD1 (5 bases). This TCR came from a young woman in good health. The sequenced material came from blood. The CDR3 region has the DNA TGTGCCAGCAGCCCGGGGGACTTCTCCCTCCACTTT. Translation gives CASSPGDFSLHF.